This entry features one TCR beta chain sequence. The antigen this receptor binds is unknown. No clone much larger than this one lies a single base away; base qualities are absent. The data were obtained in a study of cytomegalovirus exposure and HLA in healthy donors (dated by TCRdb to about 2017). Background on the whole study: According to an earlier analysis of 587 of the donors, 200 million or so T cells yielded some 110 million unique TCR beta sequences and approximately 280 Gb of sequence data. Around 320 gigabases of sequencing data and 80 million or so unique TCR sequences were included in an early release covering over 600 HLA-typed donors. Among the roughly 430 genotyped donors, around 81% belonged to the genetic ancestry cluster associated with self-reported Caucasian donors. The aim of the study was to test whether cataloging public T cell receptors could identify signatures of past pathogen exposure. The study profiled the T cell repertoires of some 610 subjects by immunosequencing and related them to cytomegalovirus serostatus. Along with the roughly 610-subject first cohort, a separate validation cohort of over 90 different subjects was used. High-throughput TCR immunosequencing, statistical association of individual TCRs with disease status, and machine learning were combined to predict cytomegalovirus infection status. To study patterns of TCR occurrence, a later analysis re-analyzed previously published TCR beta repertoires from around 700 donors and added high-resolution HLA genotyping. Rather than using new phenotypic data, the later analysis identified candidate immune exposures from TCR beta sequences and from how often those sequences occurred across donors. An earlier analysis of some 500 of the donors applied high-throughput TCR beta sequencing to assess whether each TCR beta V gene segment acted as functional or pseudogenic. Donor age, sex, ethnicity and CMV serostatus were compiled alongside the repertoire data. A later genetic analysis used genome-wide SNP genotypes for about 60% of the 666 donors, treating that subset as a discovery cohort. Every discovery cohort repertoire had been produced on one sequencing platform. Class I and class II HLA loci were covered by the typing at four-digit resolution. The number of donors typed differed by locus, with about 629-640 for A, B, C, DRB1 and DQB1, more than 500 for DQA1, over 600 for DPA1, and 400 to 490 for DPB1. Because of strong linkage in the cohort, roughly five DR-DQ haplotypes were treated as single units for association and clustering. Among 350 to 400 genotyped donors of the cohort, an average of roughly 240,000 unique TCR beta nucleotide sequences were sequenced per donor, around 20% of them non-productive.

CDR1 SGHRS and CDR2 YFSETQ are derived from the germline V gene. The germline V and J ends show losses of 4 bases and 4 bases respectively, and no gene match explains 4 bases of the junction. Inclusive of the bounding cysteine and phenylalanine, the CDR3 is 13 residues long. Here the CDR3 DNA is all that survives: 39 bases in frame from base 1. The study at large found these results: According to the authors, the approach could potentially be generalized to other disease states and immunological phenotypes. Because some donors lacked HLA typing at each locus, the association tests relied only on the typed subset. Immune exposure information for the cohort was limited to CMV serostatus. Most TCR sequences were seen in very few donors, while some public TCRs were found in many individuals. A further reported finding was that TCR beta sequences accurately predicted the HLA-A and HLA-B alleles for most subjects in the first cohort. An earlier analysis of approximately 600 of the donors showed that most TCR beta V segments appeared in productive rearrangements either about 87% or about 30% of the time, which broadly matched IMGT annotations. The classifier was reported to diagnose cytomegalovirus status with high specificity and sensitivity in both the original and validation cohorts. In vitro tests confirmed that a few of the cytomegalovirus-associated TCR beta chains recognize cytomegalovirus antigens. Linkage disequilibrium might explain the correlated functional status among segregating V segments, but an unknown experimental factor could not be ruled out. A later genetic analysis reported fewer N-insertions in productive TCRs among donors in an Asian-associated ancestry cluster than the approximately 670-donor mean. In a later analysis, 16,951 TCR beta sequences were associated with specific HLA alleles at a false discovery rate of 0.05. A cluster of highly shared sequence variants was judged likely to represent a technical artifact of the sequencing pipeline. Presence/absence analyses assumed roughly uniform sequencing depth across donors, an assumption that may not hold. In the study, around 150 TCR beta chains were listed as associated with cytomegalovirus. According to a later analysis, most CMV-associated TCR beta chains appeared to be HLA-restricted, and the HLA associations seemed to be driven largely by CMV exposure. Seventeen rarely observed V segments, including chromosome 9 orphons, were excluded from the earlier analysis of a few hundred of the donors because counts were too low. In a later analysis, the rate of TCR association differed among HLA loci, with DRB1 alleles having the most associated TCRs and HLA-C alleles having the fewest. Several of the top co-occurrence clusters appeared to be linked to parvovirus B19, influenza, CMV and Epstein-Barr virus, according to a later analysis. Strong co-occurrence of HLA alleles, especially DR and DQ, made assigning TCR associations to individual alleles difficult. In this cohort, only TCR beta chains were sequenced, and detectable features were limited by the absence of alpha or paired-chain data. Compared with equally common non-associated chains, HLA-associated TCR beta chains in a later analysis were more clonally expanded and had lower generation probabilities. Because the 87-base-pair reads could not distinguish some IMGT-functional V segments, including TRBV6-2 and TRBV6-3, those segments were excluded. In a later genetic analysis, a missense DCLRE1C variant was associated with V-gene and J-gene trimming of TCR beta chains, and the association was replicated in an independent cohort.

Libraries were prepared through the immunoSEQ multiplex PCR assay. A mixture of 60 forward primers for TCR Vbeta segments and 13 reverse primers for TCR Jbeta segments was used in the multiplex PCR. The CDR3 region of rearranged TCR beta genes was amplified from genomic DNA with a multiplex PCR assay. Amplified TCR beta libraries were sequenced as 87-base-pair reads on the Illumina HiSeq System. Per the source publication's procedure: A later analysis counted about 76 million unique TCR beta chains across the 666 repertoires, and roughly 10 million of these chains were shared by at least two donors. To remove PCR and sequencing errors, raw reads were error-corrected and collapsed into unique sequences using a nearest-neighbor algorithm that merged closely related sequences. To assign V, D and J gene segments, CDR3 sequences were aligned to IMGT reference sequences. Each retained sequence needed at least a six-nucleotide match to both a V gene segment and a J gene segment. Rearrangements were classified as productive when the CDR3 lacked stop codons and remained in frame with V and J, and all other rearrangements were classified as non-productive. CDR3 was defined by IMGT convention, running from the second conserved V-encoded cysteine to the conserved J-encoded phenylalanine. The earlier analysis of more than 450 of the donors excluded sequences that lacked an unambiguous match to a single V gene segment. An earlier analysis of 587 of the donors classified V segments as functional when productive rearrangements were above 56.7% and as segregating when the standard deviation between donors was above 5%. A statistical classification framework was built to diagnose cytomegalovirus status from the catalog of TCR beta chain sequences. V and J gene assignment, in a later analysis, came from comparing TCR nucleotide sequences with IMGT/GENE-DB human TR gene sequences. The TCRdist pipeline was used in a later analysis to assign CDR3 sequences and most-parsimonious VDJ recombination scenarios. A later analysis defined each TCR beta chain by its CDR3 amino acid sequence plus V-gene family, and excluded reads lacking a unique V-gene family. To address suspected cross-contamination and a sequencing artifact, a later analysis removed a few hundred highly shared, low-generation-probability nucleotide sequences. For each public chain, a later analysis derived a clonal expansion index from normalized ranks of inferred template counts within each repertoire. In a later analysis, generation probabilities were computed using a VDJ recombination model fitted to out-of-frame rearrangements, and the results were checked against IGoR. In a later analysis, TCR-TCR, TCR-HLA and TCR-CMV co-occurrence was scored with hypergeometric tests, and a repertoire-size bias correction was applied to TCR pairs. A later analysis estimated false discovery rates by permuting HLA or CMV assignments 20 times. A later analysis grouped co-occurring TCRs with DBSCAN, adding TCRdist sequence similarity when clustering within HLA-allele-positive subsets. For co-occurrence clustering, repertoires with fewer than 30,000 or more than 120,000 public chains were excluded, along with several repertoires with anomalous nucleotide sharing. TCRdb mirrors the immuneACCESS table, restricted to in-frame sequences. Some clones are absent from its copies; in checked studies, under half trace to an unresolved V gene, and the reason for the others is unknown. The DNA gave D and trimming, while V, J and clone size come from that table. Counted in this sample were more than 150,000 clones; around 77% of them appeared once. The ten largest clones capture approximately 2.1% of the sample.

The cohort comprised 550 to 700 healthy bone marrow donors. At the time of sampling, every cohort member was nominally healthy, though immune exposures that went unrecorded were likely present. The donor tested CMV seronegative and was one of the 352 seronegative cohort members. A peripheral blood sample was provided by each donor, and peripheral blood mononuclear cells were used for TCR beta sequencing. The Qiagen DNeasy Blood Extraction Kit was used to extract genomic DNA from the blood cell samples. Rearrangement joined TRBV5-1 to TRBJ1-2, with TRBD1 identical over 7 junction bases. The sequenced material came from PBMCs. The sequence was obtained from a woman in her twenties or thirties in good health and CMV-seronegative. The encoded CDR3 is CASSEGQPYGYTF. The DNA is TGCGCCAGCAGCGAGGGACAGCCCTATGGCTACACCTTC.